The clone carrying this T cell receptor (beta chain) turned up a few times. Its target is unknown. Germline CDR1 LGHNA, CDR2 YSLEER. The CDR3 length is 14 residues. The V gene end was trimmed by 5 bases and the J gene end by 6 bases; junction bases not matched to a gene: 5. These data belong to a study of T cells after yellow fever vaccination. Study observations and caveats: Booster samples showed a return of most primary-vaccination clones (under 97% CD4, approximately 90% CD8). Abundant bulk-population clonotypes could contaminate the FACS-sorted repertoires. There was a small share of clonotypes that showed up in both the CD4 and CD8 compartments.

TCRdb independently ran MiXCR on the 5' RACE reads; one entry per CDR3 protein. This sample carries approximately 150,000 distinct CDR3 sequences, approximately 10% of them seen once, and the ten largest clones take roughly 36%. This TCR came from a man younger than 30 who received the YFV17D yellow fever vaccine. The chain joins TRBV4-3 to TRBJ1-4; 8 positions match TRBD1. Here the sequenced sample was CD8+ T cells sorted from PBMCs, taken 45 days after the yellow fever booster vaccination. CDR3 sequence reads: CASSYDRGDEKLFF. In DNA, the CDR3 is TGCGCCAGCAGCTACGACAGGGGAGATGAAAAACTGTTTTTT.